This T cell receptor beta chain was obtained from a study of T cell repertoires in cytomegalovirus infection. Trimming stripped 2 bases from V and 10 bases from J, with 12 bases between. Germline V gene data show CDR1 as MNHEY and CDR2 as SVGEGT. The CDR3 spans 12 residues. TCRdb reprocessed the reads via MiXCR and lists one record per CDR3 protein. The sample lists around 100,000 distinct CDR3 sequences, more than 20% seen once, with about two fifths in the top ten. This chain joins TRBV6-2 or TRBV6-3 and TRBJ2-7; D call uncertain. This TCR derives from a human donor in good health (CMV status not recorded). Some clones in this sample may be carry-over from other donors' samples. Sequencing was carried out using CD8+ T cells from PBMCs. The DNA for the CDR3 is TGTGCCAGCAGTTACCGCCCATTCGAACAGTACTTC. Translating it yields CASSYRPFEQYF.